The clone carrying this T cell receptor (beta chain) showed up many times. TCRdb processed the RT-PCR reads anew with MiXCR; each CDR3 protein has one entry. The table shows more than 550,000 distinct CDR3 sequences, with about 14% occurring only once. Trimming left V 1 base short and J 6 bases short, with 15 bases between. CDR3 size: 14 residues. CDR1 and CDR2 from the germline V gene are DFQATT and SNEGSKA (reference sequence). The material sequenced was memory CD4+ T cells from blood. The chain uses TRBV20-1 and TRBJ1-1; possible D gene TRBD1, 5 bases. The receptor's source is a female donor in good health, serving as a healthy control. The chain's CDR3 is CSARVGLGTAEAFF. The CDR3 nucleotides are TGCAGTGCTAGAGTGGGTTTAGGGACCGCTGAAGCTTTCTTT.